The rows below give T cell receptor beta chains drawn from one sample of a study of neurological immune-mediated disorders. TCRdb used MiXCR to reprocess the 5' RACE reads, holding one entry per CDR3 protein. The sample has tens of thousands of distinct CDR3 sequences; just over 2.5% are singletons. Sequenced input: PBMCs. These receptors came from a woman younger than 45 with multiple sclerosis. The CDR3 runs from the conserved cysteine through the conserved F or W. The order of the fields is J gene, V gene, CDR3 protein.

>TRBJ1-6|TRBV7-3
CASSETNGGSPLHF
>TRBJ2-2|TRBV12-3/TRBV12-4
CASSLKRILTGELFF
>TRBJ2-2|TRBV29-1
CSVAGATGELFF
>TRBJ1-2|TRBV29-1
CSADGPFWGQGGGYTF
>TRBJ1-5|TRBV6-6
CASSYGGGVSQPQHF
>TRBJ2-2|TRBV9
CASSVQPGEFGELFF
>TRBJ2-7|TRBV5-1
CASSLERLRPPSEQYF
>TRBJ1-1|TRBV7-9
CASSLRKEAFF
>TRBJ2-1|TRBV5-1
CASSLGTGSYNEQFF
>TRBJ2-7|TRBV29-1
CSVLSPGEQYF
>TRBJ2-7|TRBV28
CASSSTLYEQYF
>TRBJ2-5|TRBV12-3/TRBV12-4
CASAAEQETQYF
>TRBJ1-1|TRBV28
CASSLYGSGGTEAFF
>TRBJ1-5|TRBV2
CASRRDGKSNQPQHF
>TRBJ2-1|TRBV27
CASSEGTSGRFSEQFF
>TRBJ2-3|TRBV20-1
CSARDVVLAGDTDTQYF
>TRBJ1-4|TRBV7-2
CASSPQAGQRNEKLFF
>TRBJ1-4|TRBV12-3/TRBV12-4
CASSYGRANEKLFF
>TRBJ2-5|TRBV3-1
CASSQDQGTGAHNWPYQETQYF
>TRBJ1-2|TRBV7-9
CASNPTGNYGYTF
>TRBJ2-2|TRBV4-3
CASSQVGGTGELFF
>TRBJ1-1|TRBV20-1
CSAYLRGNTEAFF
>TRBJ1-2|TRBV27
CASSPQGNYGYTF
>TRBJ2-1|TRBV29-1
CSVEGGSRSYNEQFF
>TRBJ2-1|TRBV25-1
CASSEVFLLAGGGNEQFF
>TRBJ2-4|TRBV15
CATSRDQGLAKNIQYF
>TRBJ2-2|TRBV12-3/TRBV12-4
CASSFDQGRTGELFF
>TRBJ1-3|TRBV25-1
CASSESQGDITGNTIYF
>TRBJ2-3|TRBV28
CASSRTGLTDTQYF
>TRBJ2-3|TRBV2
CASSAQFADTQYF
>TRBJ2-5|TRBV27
CASSSRQGLAGRETQYF
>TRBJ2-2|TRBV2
CASSEFQGTGELFF
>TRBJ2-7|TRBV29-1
CSVKGAGPYEQYF
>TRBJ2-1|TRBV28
CASSLPDTYNEQFF
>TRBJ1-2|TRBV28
CASSSQGGDSYGYTF
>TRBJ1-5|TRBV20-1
CSAGQGASNQPQHF
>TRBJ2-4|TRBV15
CATSRDSGGYDIQYF
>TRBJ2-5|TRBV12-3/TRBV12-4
CASSLASRETQYF
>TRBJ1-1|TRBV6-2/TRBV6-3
CASSFLRGEQYFGPGTEAFF
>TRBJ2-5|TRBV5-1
CASSLEGSRSETQYF
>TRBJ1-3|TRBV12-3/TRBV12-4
CATGWGNTIYF
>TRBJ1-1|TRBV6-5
CASSFPGQVVTEAFF
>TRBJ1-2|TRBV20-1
CSAILNYGYTF
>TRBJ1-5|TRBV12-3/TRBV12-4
CASSYWDRGQPQHF
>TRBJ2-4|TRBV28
CASSTFNIQYF
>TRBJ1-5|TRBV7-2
CASNAEGGNQPQHF
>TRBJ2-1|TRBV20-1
CSASVQNEQFF
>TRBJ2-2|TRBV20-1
CSARDPRSSGRRGELFF
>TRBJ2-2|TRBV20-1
CSAISYGAGELFF